Listed below are T cell receptor beta chains from one sample, sequenced in a study of PD-L1 blockade in urothelial cancer. TCRdb keeps only in-frame clones here, not all; method: immunoSEQ multiplex PCR. The data contain under 95,000 clones, 84% of them singletons. The source was PBMCs, collected around atezolizumab (anti-PD-L1) treatment. The receptors shown here come from a woman aged 70-85 years with urothelial cancer. Each CDR3 is given with its conserved first and last residue. The D gene is left open where the match is weak. Rows give clone size only sometimes, using once, few, many, or a class for an expanded clone.

DNA: TGTGCCAGTAGTATTTCTACCAGGGCCTACACTGAAGCTTTCTTT; CDR3: CASSISTRAYTEAFF; J: TRBJ1-1; size: .; length: 15; D: .; V: TRBV19
DNA: TGCGCCAGCAGCCCCGGACTAGCGGGGGGAACCTACGAGCAGTACTTC; CDR3: CASSPGLAGGTYEQYF; J: TRBJ2-7; size: .; length: 16; D: TRBD2; V: TRBV5-1
DNA: TGTGCCAGCAGTGAACCTGCGGGGGCTCAGGTCGGGGAGCTGTTTTTT; CDR3: CASSEPAGAQVGELFF; J: TRBJ2-2; size: once; length: 16; D: .; V: TRBV2
DNA: TGTGCCAGCACCTTGGACAGGGGACCAAACTATGGCTACACCTTC; CDR3: CASTLDRGPNYGYTF; J: TRBJ1-2; size: .; length: 15; D: TRBD1; V: TRBV6-5
DNA: TGTGCCAGCAGCCCGGGGGTCCAAGAGACCCAGTACTTC; CDR3: CASSPGVQETQYF; J: TRBJ2-5; size: .; length: 13; D: .; V: TRBV7-2
DNA: TGTGCCAGCAGCAGGGAGCCTAGCGGGAGTCACACCGGGGAGCTGTTTTTT; CDR3: CASSREPSGSHTGELFF; J: TRBJ2-2; size: .; length: 17; D: TRBD2; V: TRBV5-5
DNA: TGTGCCAGCAGTTTTAGCGGGAGCACAGATACGCAGTATTTT; CDR3: CASSFSGSTDTQYF; J: TRBJ2-3; size: .; length: 14; D: TRBD2; V: TRBV28
DNA: TGTGCCAGCAGTCGATACAGGGTGGCGCGGGGGGTTAATGAGCAGTTCTTC; CDR3: CASSRYRVARGVNEQFF; J: TRBJ2-1; size: few; length: 17; D: TRBD2; V: TRBV27
DNA: TGCAGCGTTGACAGGGGCACCGGGGAGCTGTTTTTT; CDR3: CSVDRGTGELFF; J: TRBJ2-2; size: .; length: 12; D: .; V: TRBV29-1
DNA: TGTGCCAGCAGCTTTGGACAGTCGGAGGAGACCCAGTACTTC; CDR3: CASSFGQSEETQYF; J: TRBJ2-5; size: .; length: 14; D: .; V: TRBV7-6
DNA: TGTGCCAGCTCACCGGGGACAGGGTTCGTCGGGGAGCTGTTTTTT; CDR3: CASSPGTGFVGELFF; J: TRBJ2-2; size: few; length: 15; D: TRBD1; V: TRBV18
DNA: TGTGCCAGCAGCTTATACAGTTGGGAGACCCAGTACTTC; CDR3: CASSLYSWETQYF; J: TRBJ2-5; size: .; length: 13; D: .; V: TRBV7-6
DNA: TGTGCCAGCAGCTTAGATTACCCGGGAGAGACCCAGTACTTC; CDR3: CASSLDYPGETQYF; J: TRBJ2-5; size: .; length: 14; D: .; V: TRBV11-2
DNA: TGCGCCAGCAGCTCGACAGGGGCTAGCTCCTACGAGCAGTACTTC; CDR3: CASSSTGASSYEQYF; J: TRBJ2-7; size: .; length: 15; D: TRBD1; V: TRBV5-1
DNA: TGCAGTGCCAACAGTAACTATGGCTACACCTTC; CDR3: CSANSNYGYTF; J: TRBJ1-2; size: .; length: 11; D: .; V: TRBV20-1
DNA: TGTGCCAGCAGCTCAGGACAGGGGCCGTGGGATACGCAGTATTTT; CDR3: CASSSGQGPWDTQYF; J: TRBJ2-3; size: .; length: 15; D: TRBD1; V: TRBV13
DNA: TGTGCCAGCAGCCCAGGATCCCCAAATACGCAGTATTTT; CDR3: CASSPGSPNTQYF; J: TRBJ2-3; size: .; length: 13; D: .; V: TRBV7-8
DNA: TGTGCCAGCAGTAAGAGGGGGGGCCAACAGCCCCAGCATTTT; CDR3: CASSKRGGQQPQHF; J: TRBJ1-5; size: .; length: 14; D: .; V: TRBV2
DNA: TGCAGCGTTGCGGATAATTACAGGGGACACGGAAACACCATATATTTT; CDR3: CSVADNYRGHGNTIYF; J: TRBJ1-3; size: medium-sized; length: 16; D: TRBD1; V: TRBV29-1
DNA: TGCGCCAGCAGCTTGGACGGGACTACCAACACCGGGGAGCTGTTTTTT; CDR3: CASSLDGTTNTGELFF; J: TRBJ2-2; size: .; length: 16; D: TRBD2; V: TRBV5-1
DNA: TGTGCCAGCAGTTTGACAGGGCGCCTCTATGGCTACACCTTC; CDR3: CASSLTGRLYGYTF; J: TRBJ1-2; size: .; length: 14; D: TRBD1; V: TRBV27
DNA: TGTGCCTGGAGTGTAGCGGGTTCAGGGACCCAGTACTTC; CDR3: CAWSVAGSGTQYF; J: TRBJ2-5; size: .; length: 13; D: .; V: TRBV30
DNA: TGTGCCAGTAGGACAGGGCGGTTTAGCGAGCAGTATTTT; CDR3: CASRTGRFSEQYF; J: TRBJ2-3; size: .; length: 13; D: TRBD1; V: TRBV19
DNA: TGTGCCAGCAGACCCCCGACAGGGACTAATGAAAAACTGTTTTTT; CDR3: CASRPPTGTNEKLFF; J: TRBJ1-4; size: .; length: 15; D: TRBD1; V: TRBV2
DNA: TGTGCCAGTACCCCGACAGTTAATCAGCCCCAGCATTTT; CDR3: CASTPTVNQPQHF; J: TRBJ1-5; size: .; length: 13; D: .; V: TRBV19
DNA: TGTGCCATCAGTGAGTTCAGTCCCGCTGAGGGGAGGAAACTGTTTTTT; CDR3: CAISEFSPAEGRKLFF; J: TRBJ1-4; size: .; length: 16; D: .; V: TRBV10-3
DNA: TGCGCCAGCAGCAAATGGGCAGGGGAAAGAAACACCATATATTTT; CDR3: CASSKWAGERNTIYF; J: TRBJ1-3; size: .; length: 15; D: .; V: TRBV4-1
DNA: TGTGCCAGCACCTATCGGGCAGATACGCAGTATTTT; CDR3: CASTYRADTQYF; J: TRBJ2-3; size: .; length: 12; D: .; V: TRBV5-8
DNA: TGCGCCAGCACCACCGAATCCTTTAGCGGAAAAGCACTCTACAATGAGCAGTTCTTC; CDR3: CASTTESFSGKALYNEQFF; J: TRBJ2-1; size: .; length: 19; D: .; V: TRBV5-1
DNA: TGCGCCAGCAGCCGCTCCTGGGGACAGAGAAACTCTGGAAACACCATATATTTT; CDR3: CASSRSWGQRNSGNTIYF; J: TRBJ1-3; size: .; length: 18; D: TRBD1; V: TRBV4-1
DNA: TGCGCCAGCAGCTTTGGGGACAGGGGCTATGGCTACACCTTC; CDR3: CASSFGDRGYGYTF; J: TRBJ1-2; size: .; length: 14; D: TRBD1; V: TRBV5-1
DNA: TGCAGCGTTGAAGGGCTAGCGGGAGCTCAAGAGCAGTACTTC; CDR3: CSVEGLAGAQEQYF; J: TRBJ2-7; size: .; length: 14; D: TRBD2; V: TRBV29-1
DNA: TGTGCCAGCAGGAAAGGGACAAACACTGAAGCTTTCTTT; CDR3: CASRKGTNTEAFF; J: TRBJ1-1; size: .; length: 13; D: .; V: TRBV27
DNA: TGTGCCAGCAGCGTAGAGCCCGAACACACTGAAGCTTTCTTT; CDR3: CASSVEPEHTEAFF; J: TRBJ1-1; size: .; length: 14; D: .; V: TRBV9
DNA: TGCGCCAGCAGCTTGGGGGGCATGACAGGGCTCCAAGAGACCCAGTACTTC; CDR3: CASSLGGMTGLQETQYF; J: TRBJ2-5; size: .; length: 17; D: TRBD1; V: TRBV5-1
DNA: TGCGCCAGCAGCTTACTCCGATACAGGGACGGGGTCACTGAAGCTTTCTTT; CDR3: CASSLLRYRDGVTEAFF; J: TRBJ1-1; size: few; length: 17; D: .; V: TRBV5-1
DNA: TGCGCCAGCAGCTTGGGGACTAGCGGGGAAGAGACCCAGTACTTC; CDR3: CASSLGTSGEETQYF; J: TRBJ2-5; size: few; length: 15; D: TRBD2; V: TRBV5-1
DNA: TGTGCCAGCAGTGAGCGGGGGGCGGGTTACAATGAGCAGTTCTTC; CDR3: CASSERGAGYNEQFF; J: TRBJ2-1; size: .; length: 15; D: TRBD2; V: TRBV2
DNA: TGTGCCAACTCGAAGTCCCCGGGACTACACAATGAGCAGTTCTTC; CDR3: CANSKSPGLHNEQFF; J: TRBJ2-1; size: .; length: 15; D: TRBD2; V: TRBV2
DNA: TGTGCCAGCAGCCTCGAGGCAGGGAACTATGGCTACACCTTC; CDR3: CASSLEAGNYGYTF; J: TRBJ1-2; size: .; length: 14; D: .; V: TRBV7-9
DNA: TGTGCCAGCAGCTTATTGCCAGGCTCTGGAAACACCATATATTTT; CDR3: CASSLLPGSGNTIYF; J: TRBJ1-3; size: .; length: 15; D: .; V: TRBV7-9
DNA: TGCGCCAGCAGCTTGGTTGGGAGGAACACTGAAGCTTTCTTT; CDR3: CASSLVGRNTEAFF; J: TRBJ1-1; size: once; length: 14; D: .; V: TRBV5-1
DNA: TGTGCCAGCAGCCTTTCCCGGGGGGAAACGCAGTATTTT; CDR3: CASSLSRGETQYF; J: TRBJ2-3; size: .; length: 13; D: TRBD2; V: TRBV4-2
DNA: TGTGCCAGCCTCGGGGGGCAATTGAACACTGAAGCTTTCTTT; CDR3: CASLGGQLNTEAFF; J: TRBJ1-1; size: .; length: 14; D: .; V: TRBV19
DNA: TGTGCCAGCAGCTCTTCTCTATCAACTAATGAAAAACTGTTTTTT; CDR3: CASSSSLSTNEKLFF; J: TRBJ1-4; size: .; length: 15; D: .; V: TRBV16
DNA: TGTGCCAGCAGCTTAGATCAGGGGATCGAAAGAGAGCTGTTTTTT; CDR3: CASSLDQGIERELFF; J: TRBJ2-2; size: .; length: 15; D: .; V: TRBV11-3
DNA: TGCGCCAGCAGCGTTAGCGGGGGGCCGAGAGATACGCAGTATTTT; CDR3: CASSVSGGPRDTQYF; J: TRBJ2-3; size: .; length: 15; D: TRBD2; V: TRBV5-1
DNA: TGTGCCAGCAGCTTATCATTGTCAGAGACCCAGTACTTC; CDR3: CASSLSLSETQYF; J: TRBJ2-5; size: .; length: 13; D: .; V: TRBV7-2
DNA: TGTGCCAGCAGCTCTCGGAGGGACACTGAAGCTTTCTTT; CDR3: CASSSRRDTEAFF; J: TRBJ1-1; size: .; length: 13; D: .; V: TRBV9
DNA: TGTGCCAGCTCACCAGGACTAGCGGGCGCGTCCTACGAGCAGTACTTC; CDR3: CASSPGLAGASYEQYF; J: TRBJ2-7; size: .; length: 16; D: TRBD2; V: TRBV18
DNA: TGCGCCAGCAGTGAGCCGGGGTTGGGGACAGGCTACGAGCAGTACTTC; CDR3: CASSEPGLGTGYEQYF; J: TRBJ2-7; size: .; length: 16; D: TRBD1; V: TRBV10-2
DNA: TGTGCCAGCAGTCCGAATCCGGGACAGTTAAACTATGGCTACACCTTC; CDR3: CASSPNPGQLNYGYTF; J: TRBJ1-2; size: once; length: 16; D: TRBD1; V: TRBV28
DNA: TGTGCCAGCAGTTTTCCGGGGGGTTTCAATCAGCCCCAGCATTTT; CDR3: CASSFPGGFNQPQHF; J: TRBJ1-5; size: once; length: 15; D: .; V: TRBV2
DNA: TGTGCCAGCAGCCCGACTAGCTCGGTGGACACCGGGGAGCTGTTTTTT; CDR3: CASSPTSSVDTGELFF; J: TRBJ2-2; size: .; length: 16; D: TRBD2; V: TRBV7-9
DNA: TGTGCCAGCAGCCCCCTAAAGGGGGCTAACTATGGCTACACCTTC; CDR3: CASSPLKGANYGYTF; J: TRBJ1-2; size: .; length: 15; D: .; V: TRBV11-2
DNA: TGCGCCAGCAGTGAGGGGACAGGGGGTTTGTCTGGCTACACCTTC; CDR3: CASSEGTGGLSGYTF; J: TRBJ1-2; size: few; length: 15; D: TRBD1; V: TRBV10-1
DNA: TGTGCCAGCAGCCCCCAGGGCCATAGCAATCAGCCCCAGCATTTT; CDR3: CASSPQGHSNQPQHF; J: TRBJ1-5; size: .; length: 15; D: .; V: TRBV2
DNA: TGTGCCAGCAGCTTAAGTCAGGGGAGAGGTTACGAGCAGTACTTC; CDR3: CASSLSQGRGYEQYF; J: TRBJ2-7; size: once; length: 15; D: .; V: TRBV11-2
DNA: TGCGCCAGCAGCTTGGCCGCAGATACGCAGTATTTT; CDR3: CASSLAADTQYF; J: TRBJ2-3; size: .; length: 12; D: .; V: TRBV5-1